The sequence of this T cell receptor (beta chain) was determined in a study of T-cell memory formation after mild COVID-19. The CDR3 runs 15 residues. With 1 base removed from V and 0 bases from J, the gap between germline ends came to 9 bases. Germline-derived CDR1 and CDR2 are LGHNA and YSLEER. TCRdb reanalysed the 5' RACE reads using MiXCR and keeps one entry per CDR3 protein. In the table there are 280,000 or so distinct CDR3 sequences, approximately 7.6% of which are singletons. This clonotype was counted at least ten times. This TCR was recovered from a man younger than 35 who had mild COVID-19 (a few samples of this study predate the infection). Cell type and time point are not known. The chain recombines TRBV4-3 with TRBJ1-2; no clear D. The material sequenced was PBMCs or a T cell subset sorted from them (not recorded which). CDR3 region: CASSQANAPNYGYTF. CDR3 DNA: TGCGCCAGCAGCCAAGCCAACGCCCCTAACTATGGCTACACCTTC.